The clone carrying this T cell receptor beta chain turned up a few times. Its antigen remains unidentified. The TCR cDNA carried a universal primer site and UMIs from 5'RACE template switching. Each CDR3 protein is one row after TCRdb ran MiXCR on the 5' RACE reads. This sample has 160,000 or so distinct CDR3 sequences, with 5.5% to 7.5% found just once. This sample was included in a study of T cells after yellow fever vaccination. The V and J ends lost 6 bases and 4 bases, in that order; junction bases with no gene match: 9. This CDR3 is built from 15 residues. CDR1 SGHDN and CDR2 FVKESK come from the germline V gene. Findings and limits, study-wide: Reappearing after the booster were most of the clones from primary vaccination (about 96% CD4, 88% CD8). Contamination of FACS-sorted repertoires by abundant clonotypes from the bulk population could occur. A weaker secondary response peaked on day 5, the primary on day 15.

Material: CD4+ T cells sorted from PBMCs, obtained less than 6 days after the first yellow fever vaccination. This clonotype originated in a man aged 18 to 35 who received the YFV17D yellow fever vaccine. The chain couples TRBV14 to TRBJ2-5; 9 bases agree with TRBD2. The DNA for the CDR3 is TGTGCCAGCAGGCGAAGCGGGGGGCCGGGAGAGACCCAGTACTTC. Its protein product is CASRRSGGPGETQYF.